This TCR beta chain appears in the sequencing data of a study of cytomegalovirus exposure and HLA in healthy donors (dated by TCRdb to about 2017). Background for the entire study: An earlier analysis of fewer than 750 of the donors reported roughly 300 Gb of sequence data and 117 million unique TCR beta sequences obtained from 180 million or so T cells. About 300 gigabases of sequencing data and approximately 93 million unique TCR sequences were included in an early release covering 550 to 800 HLA-typed donors. Of the roughly 400 genotyped donors, roughly 80% fell in the genetic ancestry cluster associated with self-reported Caucasian donors. The study aimed to test whether signatures of past pathogen exposure could be identified by cataloging public T cell receptors. The study used immunosequencing to profile the T cell repertoires of 666 subjects and linked those repertoires to cytomegalovirus serostatus. Besides the first cohort of hundreds of subjects, a separate validation cohort made up of 120 different subjects was used. To predict cytomegalovirus infection status, the study brought together high-throughput TCR immunosequencing, statistical association of individual TCRs with disease status, and machine learning. In a later analysis, previously published TCR beta repertoires from more than 500 donors were re-analyzed and high-resolution HLA genotyping was added so that TCR occurrence patterns could be studied. Rather than using new phenotypic data, the later analysis identified candidate immune exposures from TCR beta sequences and from how often those sequences occurred across donors. In an earlier analysis of 500 to 650 of the donors, high-throughput TCR beta sequencing was used to judge whether each TCR beta V gene segment behaved as functional or pseudogenic. Donor age, sex, ethnicity and CMV serostatus were collected together with the repertoire data. A later genetic analysis took genome-wide SNP genotypes for 398 of the 666 donors and used that subset as a discovery cohort. All discovery cohort repertoires had been generated on a single sequencing platform. HLA typing included class I and class II loci at four-digit resolution. Typing coverage differed by locus: A, B, C, DRB1 and DQB1 were typed in roughly 620-630 donors, DQA1 in approximately 520, DPA1 in 600 to 610, and DPB1 in 400 to 490. A handful of DR-DQ haplotypes were handled as single units for association and clustering because linkage in the cohort was strong. On average, around 200,000 unique TCR beta nucleotide sequences were sequenced per donor among several hundred genotyped donors of the cohort, with roughly 18% of those sequences being non-productive. Broad study findings and their caveats: Specific HLA alleles were associated with some 15,000 TCR beta sequences at a false discovery rate of 0.05 in a later analysis. When HLA alleles, especially DR and DQ, strongly co-occurred, TCR associations were difficult to assign to individual alleles. A later analysis found that HLA-associated TCR beta chains were more clonally expanded and had lower generation probabilities than equally common non-associated chains. Cytomegalovirus status was reported to be diagnosed by the classifier with high specificity and sensitivity in both the original and validation cohorts. Most TCR sequences were observed very rarely across donors, whereas some public TCRs were present in many individuals. A cluster of highly shared sequence variants was judged likely to be a technical artifact of the sequencing pipeline. The study listed 164 TCR beta chains as associated with cytomegalovirus. Because some donors lacked HLA typing at each locus, the association tests relied only on the typed subset. Because counts were too low, 15 to 20 rarely observed V segments, including chromosome 9 orphons, were left out of the earlier analysis of 500 to 650 of the donors. In a later analysis, the rate of TCR association differed among HLA loci, with DRB1 alleles having the most associated TCRs and HLA-C alleles having the fewest. Linkage disequilibrium might explain the correlated functional status among segregating V segments, but an unknown experimental factor could not be ruled out. According to a later genetic analysis, donors in an Asian-associated ancestry cluster had fewer N-insertions in productive TCRs than the approximately 670-donor mean. In this cohort, only TCR beta chains were sequenced, and detectable features were limited by the absence of alpha or paired-chain data. A further reported finding was that TCR beta sequences accurately predicted the HLA-A and HLA-B alleles for most subjects in the first cohort. Sequencing depth was assumed to be roughly uniform across donors in the presence/absence analyses, though that assumption may not hold. Some IMGT-functional V segments, including TRBV6-2 and TRBV6-3, could not be told apart with the 87-base-pair reads, so those segments were excluded. In an earlier analysis of 500 to 650 of the donors, most TCR beta V segments appeared in productive rearrangements about 87% or about 30% of the time, broadly matching IMGT annotations. In a later analysis, several top co-occurrence clusters were reported to appear linked to parvovirus B19, influenza, CMV and Epstein-Barr virus. Most CMV-associated TCR beta chains appeared to be HLA-restricted in a later analysis, and the HLA associations seemed to be driven largely by CMV exposure. A later genetic analysis associated a missense DCLRE1C variant with V-gene and J-gene trimming of TCR beta chains, and an independent cohort replicated the association. The authors suggested that the approach could potentially be extended to other disease states and immunological phenotypes. The only immune exposure information available for the cohort was CMV serostatus. A few of the identified cytomegalovirus-associated TCR beta chains were confirmed in vitro to be specific for cytomegalovirus antigens.

Receptor libraries were prepared by the immunoSEQ multiplex PCR assay. The multiplex PCR relied on a mix of 60 forward primers for TCR Vbeta segments and 13 reverse primers for TCR Jbeta segments. The CDR3 region of rearranged TCR beta genes was amplified from genomic DNA by a multiplex PCR assay. On the Illumina HiSeq System, the amplified TCR beta libraries were sequenced as 87-base-pair reads. For the original study's pipeline: A later analysis tallied tens of millions of unique TCR beta chains across the 610 or so repertoires, and about 10 million of those chains were shared by two or more donors. To remove PCR and sequencing errors, raw reads were error-corrected and collapsed into unique sequences using a nearest-neighbor algorithm that merged closely related sequences. To assign V, D and J gene segments, CDR3 sequences were aligned to IMGT reference sequences. For a sequence to be retained, a match of at least six nucleotides was required to both a V gene segment and a J gene segment. A rearrangement was called productive if the CDR3 had no stop codons and remained in frame with V and J, and every other rearrangement was called non-productive. CDR3 was defined by IMGT convention, running from the second conserved V-encoded cysteine to the conserved J-encoded phenylalanine. In an earlier analysis of 587 of the donors, sequences lacking an unambiguous match to a single V gene segment were excluded. An earlier analysis of approximately 590 of the donors classified V segments as functional when productive rearrangements were above 56.7% and as segregating when the standard deviation between donors was above 5%. To diagnose cytomegalovirus status from the catalog of TCR beta chain sequences, a statistical classification framework was built. In a later analysis, TCR nucleotide sequences were compared against IMGT/GENE-DB human TR gene sequences so that V and J genes could be assigned. The TCRdist pipeline was used in a later analysis to assign CDR3 sequences and most-parsimonious VDJ recombination scenarios. In a later analysis, every TCR beta chain was defined by the combination of its CDR3 amino acid sequence and its V-gene family, and reads without a unique V-gene family were dropped. To address suspected cross-contamination and a sequencing artifact, a later analysis removed a few hundred highly shared, low-generation-probability nucleotide sequences. In a later analysis, a clonal expansion index for each public chain was calculated from normalized within-repertoire ranks of inferred template counts. Generation probabilities in a later analysis came from a VDJ recombination model fitted to out-of-frame rearrangements, and those results were checked against IGoR. Hypergeometric tests were used in a later analysis to score TCR-TCR, TCR-HLA and TCR-CMV co-occurrence, with a repertoire-size bias correction applied to the TCR pairs. A later analysis estimated false discovery rates by permuting HLA or CMV assignments 20 times. A later analysis grouped co-occurring TCRs with DBSCAN, adding TCRdist sequence similarity when clustering within HLA-allele-positive subsets. Co-occurrence clustering excluded repertoires with fewer than 30,000 or more than 120,000 public chains, plus five with anomalous nucleotide sharing. The immuneACCESS repertoire file appears here via TCRdb, limited to in-frame rearrangements. These files lack a portion of the clones; in checked studies, under half of the deficit traces to unresolved V genes, and the cause of the others is not known. V, J and clone size are taken as reported in that table, and D and trimming were inferred from the DNA itself. The sample table lists about 130,000 clones, roughly four fifths of them with a count of one. The ten largest make up 2% to 2.5% of the sample.

CDR1 and CDR2 were assigned from the germline V gene (reference sequence) as LNHDA and SQIVND. From its cysteine to its phenylalanine, the CDR3 spans 13 amino acids. The retained sequence is limited to the CDR3, 39 bases, with the frame set at the first base. Trimming costs V 6 bases and J 7 bases, and their ends lie 13 bases apart. The cohort consisted of approximately 690 healthy bone marrow donors. At the time of sampling, every cohort member was nominally healthy, though immune exposures that went unrecorded were likely present. The donor tested CMV seronegative, placing the donor among the 350 or so seronegative members of the cohort. Each donor provided a peripheral blood sample, and peripheral blood mononuclear cells were used for TCR beta sequencing. The Qiagen DNeasy Blood Extraction Kit was used to extract genomic DNA from the blood cell samples. Points on this clone: What this receptor recognizes is not known. The sample holds no much larger clone one base away, and base qualities are not on file.

Sequencing input: PBMCs. This receptor chain uses TRBV19 and TRBJ2-1; the D gene is perhaps TRBD1, from 6 matching bases. The sequence was obtained from a man aged 25 to 45 in good health and CMV-seronegative. At the DNA level, the sequence is TGTGCCAGTAGCTACACAGGGAAGAATGAGCAGTTCTTC. This is translated as CASSYTGKNEQFF.